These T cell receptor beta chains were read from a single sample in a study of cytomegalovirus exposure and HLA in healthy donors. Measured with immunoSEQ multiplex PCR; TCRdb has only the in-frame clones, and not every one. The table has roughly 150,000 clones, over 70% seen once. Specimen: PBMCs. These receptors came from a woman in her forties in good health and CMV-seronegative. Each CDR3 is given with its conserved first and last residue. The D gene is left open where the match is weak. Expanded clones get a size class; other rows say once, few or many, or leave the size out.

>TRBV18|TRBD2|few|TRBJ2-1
CASSPPVASGTNEQFF
TGTGCCAGCTCACCACCGGTGGCTAGCGGAACCAATGAGCAGTTCTTC
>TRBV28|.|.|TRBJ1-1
CASTNLMTVNTEAFF
TGTGCCAGCACCAACCTTATGACAGTGAACACTGAAGCTTTCTTT
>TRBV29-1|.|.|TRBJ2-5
CSVRVSETQYF
TGCAGCGTTCGGGTTAGCGAGACCCAGTACTTC
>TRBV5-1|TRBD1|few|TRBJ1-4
CASSHRDSSNEKLFF
TGCGCCAGCAGCCACCGGGACAGTTCTAATGAAAAACTGTTTTTT
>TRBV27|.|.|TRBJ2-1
CASSRTQETYNEQFF
TGTGCCAGCAGTCGGACACAGGAAACCTACAATGAGCAGTTCTTC
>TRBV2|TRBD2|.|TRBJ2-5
CASSEVGSGGRQYF
TGTGCCAGCAGTGAAGTGGGTAGCGGGGGACGGCAGTACTTC
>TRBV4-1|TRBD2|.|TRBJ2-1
CASSQDGASGIWGPDEQFF
TGCGCCAGCAGCCAAGATGGGGCTAGCGGGATCTGGGGACCCGATGAGCAGTTCTTC
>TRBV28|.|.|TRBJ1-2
CASKVWGGYGYTF
TGTGCCAGCAAGGTTTGGGGAGGCTATGGCTACACCTTC
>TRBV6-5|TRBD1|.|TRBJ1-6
CASKYGQGDSPLHF
TGTGCCAGCAAATACGGACAGGGGGATTCACCCCTCCACTTT
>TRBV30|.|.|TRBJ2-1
CAWNAGENEQFF
TGTGCCTGGAACGCCGGAGAGAATGAGCAGTTCTTC
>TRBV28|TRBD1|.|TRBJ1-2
CASTSPGGGWGGYTF
TGTGCCAGCACTTCTCCAGGGGGCGGGTGGGGTGGCTACACCTTC
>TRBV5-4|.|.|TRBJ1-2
CASNGGIAGYGYTF
TGTGCCAGCAACGGCGGGATAGCGGGCTATGGCTACACCTTC
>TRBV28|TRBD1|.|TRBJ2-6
CASTGTVILSGANVLTF
TGTGCCAGCACCGGGACAGTCATTTTATCTGGGGCCAACGTCCTGACTTTC
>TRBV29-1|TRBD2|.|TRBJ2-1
CSVELAGRSYNEQFF
TGCAGCGTTGAGTTAGCGGGAAGATCCTACAATGAGCAGTTCTTC
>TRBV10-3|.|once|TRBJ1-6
CATGSLDNSPLHF
TGTGCCACAGGGTCTTTGGATAATTCACCCCTCCACTTT
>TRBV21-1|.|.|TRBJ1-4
CASRGTGYNEKLFF
TGTGCCAGCAGGGGGACAGGGTATAATGAAAAACTGTTTTTT
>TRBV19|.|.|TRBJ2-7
CASSSGSWYEQYF
TGTGCCAGTAGTTCAGGGTCCTGGTACGAGCAGTACTTC
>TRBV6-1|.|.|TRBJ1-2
CASSFLWGVVDGYTF
TGTGCCAGCAGTTTTCTCTGGGGAGTAGTGGATGGCTACACCTTC
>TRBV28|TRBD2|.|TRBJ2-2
CASGLESTGELFF
TGTGCCAGCGGACTAGAATCCACCGGGGAGCTGTTTTTT
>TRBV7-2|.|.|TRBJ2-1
CASSLSGLPYNEQFF
TGTGCCAGCAGCCTGAGCGGACTACCATACAATGAGCAGTTCTTC
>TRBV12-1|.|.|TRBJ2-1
CASSHIAGGNEQFF
TGTGCCAGCAGCCACATAGCGGGAGGAAATGAGCAGTTCTTC
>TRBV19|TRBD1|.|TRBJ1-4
CASSTTGDREKLFF
TGTGCCAGTAGTACGACAGGGGATCGTGAAAAACTGTTTTTT
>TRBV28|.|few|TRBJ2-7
CWPGGPRVPYEQYF
TGCTGGCCCGGGGGACCCCGTGTCCCTTACGAGCAGTACTTC
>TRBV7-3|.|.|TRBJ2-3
CASSSSTQDTQYF
TGTGCCAGCAGCTCCTCAACGCAGGATACGCAGTATTTT
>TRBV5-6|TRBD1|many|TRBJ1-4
CASSRWTGPNEKLFF
TGTGCCAGCAGCCGATGGACAGGGCCTAATGAAAAACTGTTTTTT
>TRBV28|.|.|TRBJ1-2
CASSNAVPNNYGYTF
TGTGCCAGCAGCAATGCAGTCCCGAACAACTATGGCTACACCTTC
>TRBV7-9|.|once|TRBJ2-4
CASSLVNEKNIQYF
TGTGCCAGCAGCTTAGTCAACGAGAAAAACATTCAGTACTTC
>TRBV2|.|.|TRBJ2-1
CASGAMRNEQFF
TGTGCCAGCGGGGCGATGAGGAATGAGCAGTTCTTC
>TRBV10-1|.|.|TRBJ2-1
CASSDVGDTRNEQFF
TGCGCCAGCAGTGATGTGGGCGACACACGGAATGAGCAGTTCTTC
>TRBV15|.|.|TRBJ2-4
CATSRGVREIQYF
TGTGCCACCAGCAGAGGTGTAAGGGAGATTCAGTACTTC
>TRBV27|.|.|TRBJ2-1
CASSPARLVGFNEQFF
TGTGCCAGCAGTCCAGCTCGACTAGTCGGCTTCAATGAGCAGTTCTTC
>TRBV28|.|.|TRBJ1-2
CASSLPSAGGNYGYTF
TGTGCCAGCAGCCTCCCCTCGGCTGGGGGCAACTATGGCTACACCTTC
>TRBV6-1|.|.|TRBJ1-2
CARGHPSYGYTF
TGTGCCAGGGGGCATCCCAGCTATGGCTACACCTTC
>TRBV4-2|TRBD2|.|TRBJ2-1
CASSQVVSGGNNGQFF
TGTGCCAGCAGCCAAGTAGTAAGCGGGGGAAACAATGGGCAGTTCTTC
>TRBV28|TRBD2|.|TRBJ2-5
CASGTSGRGRQETQYF
TGTGCCAGCGGGACTAGCGGGAGAGGGAGGCAAGAGACCCAGTACTTC
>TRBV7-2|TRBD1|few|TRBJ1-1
CASSLTGGITEAFF
TGTGCCAGCAGCCTGACAGGGGGGATCACTGAAGCTTTCTTT
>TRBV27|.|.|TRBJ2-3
CASSEELNTDTQYF
TGTGCCAGCAGTGAGGAGCTTAACACAGATACGCAGTATTTT
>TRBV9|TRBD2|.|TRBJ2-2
CASSVTSGGASGELFF
TGTGCCAGCAGCGTCACTAGCGGGGGGGCCAGCGGGGAGCTGTTTTTT
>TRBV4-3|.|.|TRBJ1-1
CASSQDSEVGVAFF
TGCGCCAGCAGCCAAGATTCGGAGGTGGGAGTTGCTTTCTTT
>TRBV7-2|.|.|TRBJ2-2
CASSLVPTGNTGELFF
TGTGCCAGCAGCTTAGTCCCGACAGGGAACACCGGGGAGCTGTTTTTT
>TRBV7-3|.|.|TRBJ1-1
CASSLNGFTEAFF
TGTGCCAGCAGCTTAAACGGGTTCACTGAAGCTTTCTTT
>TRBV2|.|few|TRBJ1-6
CASSPPGTRLNSPLHF
TGTGCCAGCAGCCCCCCCGGGACAAGACTCAATTCACCCCTCCACTTT
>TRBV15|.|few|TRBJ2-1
CATSRGTGSSYNEQFF
TGTGCCACCAGCAGAGGGACTGGAAGCTCCTACAATGAGCAGTTCTTC
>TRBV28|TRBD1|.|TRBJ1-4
CASSSGTVATNEKLFF
TGTGCCAGCAGCTCCGGGACAGTTGCAACTAATGAAAAACTGTTTTTT
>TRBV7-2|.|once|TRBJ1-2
CASSLWSQTNYGYTF
TGTGCCAGCAGCTTATGGTCCCAGACTAACTATGGCTACACCTTC